Reported below is one T cell receptor (beta chain). Authors' analysis steps: Reference gene primers were amplified, and this amplification served to estimate nucleated cell counts. Assay: immunoSEQ multiplex PCR; the TCRdb copy retains only in-frame clones and omits some. The V and J calls and the clone size are those of that table, but D and trimming were determined from the DNA. The sample yields some 200,000 clones, more than 75% seen once. These data come from a study of blood T cell repertoires in COVID-19. About the research overall: PBMCs, B-cell-depleted T cells, or T cells were the source of the cDNA or gDNA that made up the material.

Per the germline V gene, CDR1 is SGHVS and CDR2 is FQNEAQ. The CDR3 runs 15 residues. V was trimmed by 3 bases and J by 7 bases, leaving 16 bases between them. The clonotype comes from a man between 35 and 55 years old with active or convalescent COVID-19. The sample was peripheral blood. The chain is built from TRBV7-8 and TRBJ1-5; D is perhaps TRBD1 (6 bases). The CDR3 sequence is CASSLATGLEQPQHF. CDR3 nucleotide sequence: TGTGCCAGCAGCTTGGCCACAGGGCTTGAGCAGCCCCAGCATTTT. Supplemented by reference TRBV7-8 and TRBJ1-5, the full variable domain reads GAGVSQSPRYKVAKRGQDVALRCDPISGHVSLFWYQQALGQGPEFLTYFQNEAQLDKSGLPSDRFFAERPEGSVSTLKIQRTQQEDSAVYLCASSLATGLEQPQHFGDGTRLSIL.